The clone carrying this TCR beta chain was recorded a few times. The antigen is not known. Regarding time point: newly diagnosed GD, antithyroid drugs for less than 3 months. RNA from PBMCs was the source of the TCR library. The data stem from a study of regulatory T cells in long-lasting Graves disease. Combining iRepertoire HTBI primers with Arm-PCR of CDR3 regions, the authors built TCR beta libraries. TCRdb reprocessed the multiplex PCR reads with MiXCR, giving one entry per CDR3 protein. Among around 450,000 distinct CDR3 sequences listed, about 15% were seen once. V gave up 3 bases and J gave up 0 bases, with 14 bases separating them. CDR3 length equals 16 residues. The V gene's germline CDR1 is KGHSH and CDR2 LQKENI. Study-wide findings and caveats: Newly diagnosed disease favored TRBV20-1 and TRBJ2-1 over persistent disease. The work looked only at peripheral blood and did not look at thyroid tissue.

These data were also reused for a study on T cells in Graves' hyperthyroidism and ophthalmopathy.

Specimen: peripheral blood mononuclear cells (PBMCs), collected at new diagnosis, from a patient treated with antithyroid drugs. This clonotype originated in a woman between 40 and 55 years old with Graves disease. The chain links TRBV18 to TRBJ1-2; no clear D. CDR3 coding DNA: TGTGCCAGCTCACCTCGTACGGACGGGTCTAACTATGGCTACACCTTC. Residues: CASSPRTDGSNYGYTF.